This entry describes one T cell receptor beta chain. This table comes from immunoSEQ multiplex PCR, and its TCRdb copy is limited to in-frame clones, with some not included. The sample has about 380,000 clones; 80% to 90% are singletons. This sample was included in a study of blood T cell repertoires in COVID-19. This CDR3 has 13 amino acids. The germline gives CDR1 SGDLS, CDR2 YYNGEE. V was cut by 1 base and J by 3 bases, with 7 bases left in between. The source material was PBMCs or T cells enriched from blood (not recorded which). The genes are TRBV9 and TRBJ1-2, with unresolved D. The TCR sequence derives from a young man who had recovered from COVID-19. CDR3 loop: CASSVMTDYGYTF. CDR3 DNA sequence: TGTGCCAGCAGCGTAATGACTGACTATGGCTACACCTTC.